The entry that follows covers one TCR beta chain sequence. The antigen remains undetermined. Germline V gene lookup returns CDR1 MDHEN and CDR2 SYDVKM. CDR3 length equals 11 residues. The V end was cut by 5 bases, the J end by 9 bases, with 10 bases between. This sample is drawn from a study of tumor-infiltrating lymphocytes in localized non-small cell lung cancer. In the study overall: Patients included smokers and never-smokers with various histologies, some sampled after neoadjuvant chemotherapy.

Study-wide findings and caveats: Only some patients had TCR sequencing, depending on available tissue. IM1 and IM2 tumors showed no difference in T-cell fraction.

Some clones are missing from TCRdb's copy, which holds only in-frame ones; the method was immunoSEQ multiplex PCR. The repertoire holds approximately 17,000 clones, with roughly four fifths as singletons. The V and J genes are TRBV28 and TRBJ1-2; D may be TRBD1 (6 bases). The clonotype originates from a human donor with non-small cell lung cancer. The sample consisted of lung tumor tissue. CDR3 loop: CASSTGFSYTF. CDR3 in DNA: TGTGCCAGCAGTACAGGGTTCAGCTACACCTTC.